The 8 T cell receptor beta chains below come from one sample, sequenced in a study of blood T cell repertoires in COVID-19. The data were produced by immunoSEQ multiplex PCR, yet TCRdb's version contains in-frame clones alone and is incomplete. The sample has fewer than 300,000 clones, about 89% seen once; the top ten hold roughly 9.8%. The sequenced sample consisted of peripheral blood. These receptors were collected from a man between 35 and 55 years old who had recovered from COVID-19.

This clone showed up just once. V is TRBV6-5 and J is TRBJ1-6, with a possible D match to TRBD1 (6 bases). In germline, CDR1 is MNHEY, CDR2 SVGAGI. V lost 2 bases and J lost 5, with 7 bases in between. This CDR3 is built from 14 residues. The CDR3 region is CASSYRTDNSPLHF. The CDR3 coding sequence is TGTGCCAGCAGTTACAGGACAGATAATTCACCCCTCCACTTT.

The chain recombines TRBV6-5 with TRBJ1-1, with D unresolved. The CDR3 consists of 13 residues. The V gene's germline CDR1 is MNHEY and CDR2 SVGAGI. V lost 5 bases to trimming and J lost 8 bases, with 15 bases between them. CDR3 sequence reads: CASSQTPSGEAFF. The CDR3 DNA sequence: TGTGCCAGCAGTCAAACCCCCTCGGGGGAAGCTTTCTTT.

The J gene is TRBJ2-3, the V gene TRBV29-1, with D possibly matching TRBD2 (5 bases). V dropped 2 bases and J dropped 2 bases, with 11 bases sitting between them. CDR1 is SQVTM and CDR2 is ANQGSEA in the germline V gene. The CDR3 is made up of 14 amino acids. CDR3 residues: CSVEKGDSTDTQYF. In DNA, the CDR3 is TGCAGCGTTGAAAAGGGAGACTCCACAGATACGCAGTATTTT.

The chain couples TRBV16 to TRBJ1-5; the D gene is possibly TRBD1 (6 bases). CDR1 is KGHSY, CDR2 FQNENV, per germline. The CDR3 runs 18 residues. V gave up 1 base and J gave up 0 bases, with 16 bases separating them. CDR3 loop: CASSQWGRGSYSNQPQHF. The CDR3 DNA is TGTGCCAGCAGCCAATGGGGCAGGGGAAGTTATAGCAATCAGCCCCAGCATTTT.

J is TRBJ2-2 and V is TRBV5-6; TRBD2 matches at 9 bases. The CDR3 contains 17 residues. With V trimmed by 0 bases and J by 7 bases, 10 bases remained unmatched. Germline V gene sequence: CDR1 SGHDT, CDR2 YYEEEE. The CDR3 region is CASSLASAGGPDGELFF. In DNA form, the CDR3 reads TGTGCCAGCAGCTTGGCCTCGGCGGGGGGGCCTGACGGGGAGCTGTTTTTT. Looking up the rest from reference TRBV5-6 and TRBJ2-2 gives the full variable domain: DAGVTQSPTHLIKTRGQQVTLRCSPKSGHDTVSWYQQALGQGPQFIFQYYEEEERQRGNFPDRFSGHQFPNYSSELNVNALLLGDSALYLCASSLASAGGPDGELFFGEGSRLTVL.

The rearrangement uses TRBV5-1 and TRBJ1-3, with no clear D. The germline V and J ends were trimmed by 6 bases and 0 bases, with 7 bases remaining between them. The CDR3 runs 13 residues. Germline CDR1 reads SGHRS; CDR2 reads YFSETQ. DNA for the CDR3: TGCGCCAGCACGTCTATCTCTGGAAACACCATATATTTT. Residues: CASTSISGNTIYF.

The chain uses TRBV7-9 and TRBJ1-3; TRBD1 might be the D (5 bases). Germline CDR1 reads SEHNR; CDR2 reads FQNEAQ (reference sequence). With 6 bases removed from V and 4 bases from J, the gap between germline ends came to 10 bases. The CDR3 is 13 residues long. The CDR3 nucleotides read TGTGCCAGCAGAACCCCAGGGGGAAACACCATATATTTT. It codes for CASRTPGGNTIYF. Full variable domain (rest looked up from reference TRBV7-9 and TRBJ1-3): DTGVSQNPRHKITKRGQNVTFRCDPISEHNRLYWYRQTLGQGPEFLTYFQNEAQLEKSRLLSDRFSAERPKGSFSTLEIQRTEQGDSAMYLCASRTPGGNTIYFGEGSWLTVV.

V usage is TRBV30 and J usage is TRBJ1-2, with D possibly being TRBD1 (5 bases). The ends were cut back, 3 bases at V and 8 bases at J, with 16 bases in the middle. Germline CDR1 GTSNPN, CDR2 SVGIG (reference sequence). The CDR3 covers 13 residues. The CDR3 here is CAWSPQGSEGYTF. CDR3 in DNA: TGTGCCTGGAGCCCCCAGGGCTCGGAAGGCTACACCTTC. Full variable domain (missing parts from reference TRBV30 and TRBJ1-2): SQTIHQWPATLVQPVGSPLSLECTVEGTSNPNLYWYRQAAGRGLQLLFYSVGIGQISSEVPQNLSASRPQDRQFILSSKKLLLSDSGFYLCAWSPQGSEGYTFGSGTRLTVV.